The 2 T cell receptor beta chains below come from one sample, sequenced in a study of regulatory T cells in long-lasting Graves disease (dated by TCRdb to the early 2020s). Interpreted using the paper, the time point label stands for: newly diagnosed GD, antithyroid drugs for less than 3 months. For both TCR sequencing and RNA sequencing, RNA was extracted from PBMCs in TRIzol. Libraries came from multiplex PCR. Instrument used: Illumina HiSeq 4000. TCR beta libraries were built with iRepertoire HTBI primers and Arm-PCR amplification of CDR3 regions. TCRdb reworked the public reads: Q25 trimming with fastp, MiXCR clone assembly, productive beta chains retained. All rows with the same CDR3 protein become a single entry with the most common DNA and genes. This sample holds hundreds of thousands of distinct CDR3 sequences; roughly 15% were observed only once. More than 15% of the sample rests with the top ten.

These sequences were also reported in another study, on T cells in Graves' hyperthyroidism and ophthalmopathy.

The input for sequencing was peripheral blood mononuclear cells (PBMCs), taken at new diagnosis, from a patient treated with antithyroid drugs. The receptors stem from a woman under 40 with Graves disease. Donor details come from another sample of the same person, matched by shared clones.

This clonotype was detected a few times. The chain has TRBV24-1 and TRBJ1-1; TRBD1 matches 7 bases. Germline CDR1 and CDR2: KGHDR and SFDVKD. This CDR3 region has 15 residues. V shed 4 bases and J 1 base; nucleotides not matched to a gene: 5. This CDR3 is CATSESTGPNTEAFF. The CDR3, as DNA: TGTGCCACCAGTGAGTCGACAGGGCCGAACACTGAAGCTTTCTTT.

This clonotype appeared a few times. The junction differs from germline at one of its ends, possibly a read error. This rearrangement joins TRBV6-4 to TRBJ2-6, with 9 bases fitting TRBD1. From germline, CDR1 is MRHNA and CDR2 SNTAGT. The CDR3 is made up of 17 amino acids. The CDR3 sequence: CAGSTGQGFSGANVLTF. The CDR3, as DNA: TGTGCCGGCAGTACGGGACAGGGCTTTTCTGGGGCCAACGTCCTGACTTTC.